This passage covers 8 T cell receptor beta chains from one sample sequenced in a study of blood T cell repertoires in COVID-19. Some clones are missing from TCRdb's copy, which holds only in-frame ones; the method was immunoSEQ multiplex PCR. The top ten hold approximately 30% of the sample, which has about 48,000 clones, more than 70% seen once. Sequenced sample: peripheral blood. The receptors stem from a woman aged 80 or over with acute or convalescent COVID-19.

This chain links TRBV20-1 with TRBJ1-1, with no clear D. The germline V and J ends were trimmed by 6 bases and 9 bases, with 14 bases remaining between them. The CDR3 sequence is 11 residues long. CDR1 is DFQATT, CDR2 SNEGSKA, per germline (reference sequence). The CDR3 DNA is TGCAGTGCCCCTCGGTCCCCTCAAGCTTTCTTT. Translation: CSAPRSPQAFF.

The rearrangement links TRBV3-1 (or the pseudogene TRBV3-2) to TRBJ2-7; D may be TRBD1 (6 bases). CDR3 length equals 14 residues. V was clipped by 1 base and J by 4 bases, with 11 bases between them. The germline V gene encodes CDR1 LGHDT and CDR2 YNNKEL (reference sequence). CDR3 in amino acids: CASSQGGGEYEQYV. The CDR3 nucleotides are TGTGCCAGCAGCCAAGGAGGGGGAGAGTACGAGCAGTACGTC.

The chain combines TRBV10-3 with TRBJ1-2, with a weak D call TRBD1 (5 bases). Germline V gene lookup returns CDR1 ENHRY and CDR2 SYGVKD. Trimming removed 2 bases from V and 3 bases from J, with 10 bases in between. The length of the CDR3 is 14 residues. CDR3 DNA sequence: TGTGCCATCAGTGAGACAGGACGGGACTATGGCTACACCTTC. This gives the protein CAISETGRDYGYTF.

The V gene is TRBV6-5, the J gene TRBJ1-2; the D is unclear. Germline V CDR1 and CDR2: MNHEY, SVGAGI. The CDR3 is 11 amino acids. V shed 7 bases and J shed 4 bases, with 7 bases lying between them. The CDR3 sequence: CASTAGYGYTF. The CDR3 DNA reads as TGTGCCAGCACGGCAGGCTATGGCTACACCTTC.

The DNA for the CDR3 is TGTGCCAGCAGCTTACCCGGGACAGATCTCACAACCCAGTACTTC. This encodes CASSLPGTDLTTQYF. The chain has TRBV7-2 and TRBJ2-5; 7 bases fit TRBD1. The J segment lost 8 bases and the V segment lost 2 bases, leaving 11 bases of the junction unmatched. Per the germline V gene, CDR1 is SGHTA and CDR2 is FQGNSA. This CDR3 is 15 amino acids long. The complete variable domain, with remaining parts taken from reference TRBV7-2 and TRBJ2-5, reads GAGVSQSPSNKVTEKGKDVELRCDPISGHTALYWYRQSLGQGLEFLIYFQGNSAPDKSGLPSDRFSAERTGGSVSTLTIQRTQQEDSAVYLCASSLPGTDLTTQYFGPGTRLLVL.

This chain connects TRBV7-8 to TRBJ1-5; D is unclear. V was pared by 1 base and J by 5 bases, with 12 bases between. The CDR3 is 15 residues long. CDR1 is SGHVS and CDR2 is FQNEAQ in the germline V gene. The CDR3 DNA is TGTGCCAGCAGCTTAGTCAGGAACAGCCATCAGCCCCAGCATTTT. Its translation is CASSLVRNSHQPQHF.

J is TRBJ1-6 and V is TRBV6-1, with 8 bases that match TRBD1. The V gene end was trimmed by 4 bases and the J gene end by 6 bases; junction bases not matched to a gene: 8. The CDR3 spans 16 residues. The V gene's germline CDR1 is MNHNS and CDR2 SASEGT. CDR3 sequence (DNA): TGTGCCAGCAGTGCCATCGGACAGGGAGGTAATTCACCCCTCCACTTT. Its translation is CASSAIGQGGNSPLHF.

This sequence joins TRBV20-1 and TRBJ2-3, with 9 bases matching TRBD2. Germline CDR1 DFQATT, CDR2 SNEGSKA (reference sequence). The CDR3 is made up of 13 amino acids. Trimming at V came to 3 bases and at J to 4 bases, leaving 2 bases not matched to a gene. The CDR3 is CSASSGGADTQYF. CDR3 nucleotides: TGCAGTGCTAGTAGCGGGGGAGCAGATACGCAGTATTTT.